The sequence of this T cell receptor (beta chain) was determined in a study of blood T cell repertoires in COVID-19. The trim removed 3 bases at V and 3 bases at J, leaving 0 bases unmatched. The CDR3 is 14 residues long. In germline, CDR1 is SGHRS, CDR2 YFSETQ. Measured with immunoSEQ multiplex PCR; TCRdb has only the in-frame clones, and not every one. The table has a few hundred thousand clones, 80% to 85% seen once. Residents of about two dozen US areas, aged about 18 to 95 years, made up the participants. Sequences were obtained from PBMCs or T cells enriched from blood (not recorded which). The chain uses TRBV5-1 and TRBJ2-3, with 11 bases aligning to TRBD1. This receptor was taken from a man aged 35 to 55 who had been exposed to COVID-19. The CDR3 bases are TGCGCCAGCAGCTGGGACAGGGGGACAGATACGCAGTATTTT. Translating it yields CASSWDRGTDTQYF.